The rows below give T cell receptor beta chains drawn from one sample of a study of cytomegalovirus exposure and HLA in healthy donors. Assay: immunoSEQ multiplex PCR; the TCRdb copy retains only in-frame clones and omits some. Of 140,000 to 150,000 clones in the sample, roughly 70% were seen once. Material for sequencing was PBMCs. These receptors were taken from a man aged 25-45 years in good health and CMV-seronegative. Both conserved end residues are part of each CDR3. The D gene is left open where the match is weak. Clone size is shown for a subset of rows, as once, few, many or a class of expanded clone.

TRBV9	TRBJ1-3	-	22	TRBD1	CASSVGFPTGVTRLTLPDTIYF	TGTGCCAGCAGCGTAGGGTTTCCGACAGGGGTCACGCGCCTTACCCTACCGGACACCATATATTTT
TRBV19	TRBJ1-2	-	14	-	CASSMRGANYGYTF	TGTGCCAGTAGTATGCGGGGGGCGAACTATGGCTACACCTTC
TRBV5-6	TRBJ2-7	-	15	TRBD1	CASSRDRGHSYEQYF	TGTGCCAGCAGCCGCGACAGGGGGCACTCCTACGAGCAGTACTTC
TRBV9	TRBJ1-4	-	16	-	CASSVDPRTVNEKLFF	TGTGCCAGCAGCGTAGATCCCCGGACAGTTAATGAAAAACTGTTTTTT
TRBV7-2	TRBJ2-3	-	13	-	CASSAQVTDTQYF	TGTGCCAGCAGCGCACAGGTCACAGATACGCAGTATTTT
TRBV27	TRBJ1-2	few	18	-	CASRSFPGGARANYGYTF	TGTGCCAGCAGATCATTCCCGGGGGGGGCCCGAGCTAACTATGGCTACACCTTC
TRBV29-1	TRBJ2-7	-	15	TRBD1	CSVGGSGDRYHEQYF	TGCAGCGTTGGGGGGAGTGGGGACAGGTACCACGAGCAGTACTTC
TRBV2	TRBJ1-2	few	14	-	CASSPRPGNYGYTF	TGTGCCAGCAGTCCAAGGCCAGGGAACTATGGCTACACCTTC
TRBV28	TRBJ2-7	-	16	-	CASSGDGLNIPYEQYF	TGTGCCAGCAGTGGCGACGGACTGAACATCCCCTACGAGCAGTACTTC
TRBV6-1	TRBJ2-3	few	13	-	CASKEVVADTQYF	TGTGCCAGCAAGGAGGTAGTCGCAGATACGCAGTATTTT
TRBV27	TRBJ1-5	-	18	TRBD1	CASSKGQLPFEIIRPQHF	TGTGCCAGCAGTAAGGGACAGTTGCCCTTTGAAATCATACGGCCCCAGCATTTT
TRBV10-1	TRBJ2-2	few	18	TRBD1	CASSDSRAGTGGTGELFF	TGCGCCAGCAGTGATTCCCGAGCCGGGACAGGGGGCACCGGGGAGCTGTTTTTT
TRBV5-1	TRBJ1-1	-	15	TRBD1	CASSSGQGDFTEAFF	TGCGCCAGCAGCTCAGGACAGGGAGACTTCACTGAAGCTTTCTTT
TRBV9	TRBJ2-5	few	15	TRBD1	CASSVETGGQETQYF	TGTGCCAGCAGCGTAGAAACAGGGGGCCAAGAGACCCAGTACTTC
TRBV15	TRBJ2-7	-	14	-	CATSREGGPYEQYF	TGTGCCACCAGCAGAGAGGGGGGACCATACGAGCAGTACTTC
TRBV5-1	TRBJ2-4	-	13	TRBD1	CASNLGTGVIQYF	TGCGCCAGCAACTTGGGTACAGGGGTCATTCAGTACTTC
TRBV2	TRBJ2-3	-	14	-	CASSGRRAPDTQYF	TGTGCCAGCAGCGGACGGAGGGCCCCAGATACGCAGTATTTT
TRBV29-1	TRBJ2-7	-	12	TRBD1	CSVWTGSYEQYF	TGCAGCGTCTGGACAGGCTCCTACGAGCAGTACTTC
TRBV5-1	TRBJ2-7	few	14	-	CASSLAGDSYEQYF	TGCGCCAGCAGCTTGGCCGGGGATTCCTACGAGCAGTACTTC
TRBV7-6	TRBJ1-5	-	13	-	CASSEGHLGPQHF	TGTGCCAGCAGCGAAGGACATCTGGGGCCCCAGCATTTT
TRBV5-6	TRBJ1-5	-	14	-	CASSVRTGNQPQHF	TGTGCCAGCAGCGTAAGGACAGGCAATCAGCCCCAGCATTTT
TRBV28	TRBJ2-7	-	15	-	CASSPWEFDLYEQYF	TGTGCCAGCAGTCCCTGGGAGTTTGACCTCTACGAGCAGTACTTC
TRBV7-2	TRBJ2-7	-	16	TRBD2	CASSPRGGGALNEQYF	TGTGCCAGCAGCCCGAGGGGCGGGGGGGCCTTAAACGAGCAGTACTTC
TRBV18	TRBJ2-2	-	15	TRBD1	CASSPGTGNTGELFF	TGTGCCAGCTCTCCCGGGACAGGCAACACCGGGGAGCTGTTTTTT
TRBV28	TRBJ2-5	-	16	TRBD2	CASSLMRGGRQETQYF	TGTGCCAGCAGTTTAATGCGCGGGGGGAGACAAGAGACCCAGTACTTC
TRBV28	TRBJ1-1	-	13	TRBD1	CASSLGGDSEAFF	TGTGCCAGCAGCCTAGGCGGGGACAGTGAAGCTTTCTTT
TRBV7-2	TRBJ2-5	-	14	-	CASSLVGGRETQYF	TGTGCCAGCAGCTTAGTGGGTGGGAGAGAGACCCAGTACTTC
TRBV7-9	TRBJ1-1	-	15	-	CASSLEAGGDTEAFF	TGTGCCAGCAGCTTAGAGGCAGGAGGAGACACTGAAGCTTTCTTT
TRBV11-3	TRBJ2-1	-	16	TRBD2	CASSQGLAGKVGEQFF	TGTGCCAGCAGCCAGGGACTAGCGGGAAAGGTGGGTGAGCAGTTCTTC
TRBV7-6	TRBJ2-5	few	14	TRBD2	CASSEAGGQETQYF	TGTGCCAGCAGCGAAGCGGGGGGGCAAGAGACCCAGTACTTC
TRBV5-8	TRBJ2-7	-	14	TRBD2	CASRMTSGYYEQYF	TGTGCCAGCAGAATGACTAGCGGATATTACGAGCAGTACTTC
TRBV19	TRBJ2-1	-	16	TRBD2	CASSIFHGGRANEQFF	TGTGCCAGTAGTATATTCCATGGCGGGAGGGCCAATGAGCAGTTCTTC
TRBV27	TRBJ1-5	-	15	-	CASSLSTGRNQPQHF	TGTGCCAGCAGTTTATCCACAGGGAGAAATCAGCCCCAGCATTTT
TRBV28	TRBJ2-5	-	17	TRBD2	CASSVLGLAGVEETQYF	TGTGCCAGCAGCGTTTTGGGACTAGCGGGAGTTGAAGAGACCCAGTACTTC
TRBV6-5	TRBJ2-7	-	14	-	CASSYLPDSYEQYF	TGTGCCAGCAGTTACCTACCTGATTCCTACGAGCAGTACTTC
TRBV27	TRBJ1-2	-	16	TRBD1	CASSLRTGTAFYGYTF	TGTGCCAGCAGTCTCAGAACCGGGACAGCGTTCTATGGCTACACCTTC
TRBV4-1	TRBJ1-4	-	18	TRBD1	CASSLETGSWGRGEKLFF	TGCGCCAGCAGCCTAGAGACAGGGAGTTGGGGAAGGGGTGAAAAACTGTTTTTT
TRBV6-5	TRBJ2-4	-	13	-	CASSSPAGDLWYF	TGTGCCAGCAGTTCCCCCGCAGGGGATCTATGGTACTTC
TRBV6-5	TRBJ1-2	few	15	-	CASSYLRGGYYGYTF	TGTGCCAGCAGTTACCTCCGCGGGGGCTACTATGGCTACACCTTC
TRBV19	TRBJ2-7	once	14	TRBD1	CASREDRGAYEQYF	TGTGCCAGTAGAGAGGACAGGGGTGCCTACGAGCAGTACTTC
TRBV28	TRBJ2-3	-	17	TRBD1	CASSLLGWTGTLLTQYF	TGTGCCAGCAGTTTATTGGGGTGGACAGGGACCCTTCTTACGCAGTATTTT
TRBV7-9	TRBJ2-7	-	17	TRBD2	CASSAGLAGGISYEQYF	TGTGCCAGCAGCGCGGGACTAGCGGGAGGGATCTCCTACGAGCAGTACTTC
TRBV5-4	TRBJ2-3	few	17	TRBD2	CASSSFPRTSGRDTQYF	TGTGCCAGCAGCTCCTTCCCGCGGACTAGCGGGAGGGATACGCAGTATTTT
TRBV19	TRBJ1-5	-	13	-	CASSIAEDQPQHF	TGTGCCAGTAGTATAGCGGAGGATCAGCCCCAGCATTTT